Listed below are T cell receptor beta chains from one sample, sequenced in a study of PD-L1 blockade in urothelial cancer. Measured with immunoSEQ multiplex PCR; TCRdb has only the in-frame clones, and not every one. The data hold some 74,000 clones, with around 85% observed a single time. The specimen comprised PBMCs, sampled around atezolizumab (anti-PD-L1) treatment. These receptors were collected from a man in his forties with urothelial cancer. CDR3s include the opening cysteine and the closing phenylalanine or tryptophan. Fields, in order: V gene, D gene, clone size, J gene, CDR3 protein, CDR3 DNA. A D gene is named only where the DNA matches it firmly. Rows may omit the clone size; those that give it use once, few, many or a size class.

TRBV7-9	TRBD2	-	TRBJ2-3	CASSLEGGRSTDTQYF	TGTGCCAGCAGCTTAGAGGGCGGGAGGAGCACAGATACGCAGTATTTT
TRBV7-9	TRBD2	few	TRBJ2-3	CASSRLIGTSGSTHTQYF	TGTGCCAGCAGCCGCCTAATCGGGACTAGCGGGAGTACACATACGCAGTATTTT
TRBV27	-	many	TRBJ2-7	CASSPGLISEQYF	TGTGCCAGCAGTCCTGGACTAATTAGCGAGCAGTACTTC
TRBV6-5	-	-	TRBJ1-2	CASSSYLTDNYGYTF	TGTGCCAGCAGTAGCTACTTGACAGACAACTATGGCTACACCTTC
TRBV11-3	-	-	TRBJ2-4	CASSPRREGIQYF	TGTGCCAGCAGCCCTAGAAGAGAGGGCATTCAGTACTTC
TRBV9	TRBD1	-	TRBJ2-2	CATSGTANTGELFF	TGTGCCACATCCGGGACAGCAAACACCGGGGAGCTGTTTTTT
TRBV19	-	-	TRBJ2-2	CASKPHGAGELFF	TGTGCCAGTAAGCCCCATGGAGCCGGGGAGCTGTTTTTT
TRBV19	-	-	TRBJ1-4	CASSKTGTTNEKLFF	TGTGCCAGTAGTAAAACAGGGACAACTAATGAAAAACTGTTTTTT
TRBV18	-	-	TRBJ2-2	CASSPRGAMNTGELFF	TGTGCCAGCTCACCACGAGGAGCCATGAACACCGGGGAGCTGTTTTTT
TRBV10-1	TRBD2	-	TRBJ2-1	CASSTGLAGSYNEQFF	TGCGCCAGCAGCACAGGACTAGCGGGATCCTACAATGAGCAGTTCTTC
TRBV5-1	-	-	TRBJ2-5	CASRARTQETQYF	TGCGCCAGCAGGGCTAGGACACAAGAGACCCAGTACTTC
TRBV11-3	TRBD1	once	TRBJ2-5	CASSARTGGTQYF	TGTGCCAGCAGCGCCCGGACAGGGGGGACCCAGTACTTC
TRBV29-1	TRBD1	-	TRBJ2-4	CSMTPGQPTNVQYF	TGCAGCATGACTCCGGGACAGCCGACTAACGTTCAGTACTTC
TRBV2	TRBD1	-	TRBJ2-3	CASTGQGLSTDTQYF	TGTGCCAGCACGGGACAGGGCCTTAGCACAGATACGCAGTATTTT
TRBV14	-	-	TRBJ2-2	CASSQFAGITGELFF	TGTGCCAGCAGCCAATTTGCGGGAATCACCGGGGAGCTGTTTTTT
TRBV5-5	-	-	TRBJ2-7	CASSLAVTFSYEQYF	TGTGCCAGCAGCTTGGCCGTGACATTCTCCTACGAGCAGTACTTC
TRBV7-8	-	-	TRBJ2-3	CATQGSSTDTQYF	TGTGCCACCCAGGGGTCCAGCACAGATACGCAGTATTTT
TRBV5-1	-	-	TRBJ2-2	CASGYSVTGELFF	TGCGCCAGCGGATACAGTGTGACCGGGGAGCTGTTTTTT
TRBV4-1	-	once	TRBJ2-1	CASSQETKRPYNEQFF	TGCGCCAGCAGCCAAGAAACTAAACGGCCTTACAATGAGCAGTTCTTC
TRBV27	-	few	TRBJ1-5	CASGVYQPQHF	TGTGCCAGCGGAGTTTACCAGCCCCAGCATTTT
TRBV6-6	TRBD2	once	TRBJ2-3	CASSAGTRGDTQYF	TGTGCCAGCAGCGCCGGGACTAGGGGAGATACGCAGTATTTT
TRBV18	-	-	TRBJ1-1	CASSPVRGTEAFF	TGTGCCAGCTCACCGGTTAGGGGCACTGAAGCTTTCTTT
TRBV19	TRBD1	-	TRBJ1-2	CASSLGTGESAGYTF	TGTGCCAGTAGTCTCGGGACAGGGGAATCAGCTGGCTACACCTTC
TRBV5-1	TRBD2	-	TRBJ2-3	CASRGLAAYTDTQYF	TGCGCCAGCAGGGGACTAGCGGCTTACACAGATACGCAGTATTTT
TRBV10-1	-	once	TRBJ2-7	CASSDEGRSYEQYF	TGCGCCAGCAGTGACGAAGGTAGGAGCTACGAGCAGTACTTC
TRBV9	TRBD1	few	TRBJ1-2	CASSFRDRAHYGYTF	TGTGCCAGCAGCTTCCGGGACAGGGCACACTATGGCTACACCTTC
TRBV5-5	-	-	TRBJ2-1	CASSFSGQNNEQFF	TGTGCCAGTAGCTTTTCAGGCCAAAACAATGAGCAGTTCTTC
TRBV30	-	-	TRBJ2-3	CAWALGGASTDTQYF	TGTGCCTGGGCCCTGGGGGGGGCCAGCACAGATACGCAGTATTTT
TRBV30	TRBD2	-	TRBJ2-7	CAWSGGSGTSGYYEQYF	TGTGCCTGGAGCGGTGGTTCGGGGACTAGCGGATACTACGAGCAGTACTTC
TRBV13	TRBD2	-	TRBJ2-1	CASSPSSLLAETYNEQFF	TGTGCCAGCAGCCCCTCGAGCCTCCTAGCGGAAACCTACAATGAGCAGTTCTTC
TRBV6-5	TRBD1	-	TRBJ1-5	CASSLQGSGQPQHF	TGTGCCAGCAGTTTACAGGGGAGCGGGCAGCCCCAGCATTTT
TRBV28	TRBD1	-	TRBJ2-4	CASSGRDRDLTAKNIQYF	TGTGCCAGCAGTGGCCGGGACAGGGACCTCACTGCCAAAAACATTCAGTACTTC